This T cell receptor beta chain was sequenced during a study of cytomegalovirus exposure and HLA in healthy donors. Germline CDR1 SNHLY, CDR2 FYNNEI. The CDR3 consists of 11 residues. The ends were cut back, 5 bases at V and 6 bases at J, with 8 bases in the middle. The PCR had 60 Vbeta and 13 Jbeta primers. The repertoire was sequenced with immunoSEQ multiplex PCR; TCRdb's copy has only in-frame clones and lacks some. This sample yields some 150,000 clones, of which 82% are seen a single time; about 8.1% belongs to the top ten. Sequenced sample: PBMCs. This clonotype was obtained from a woman aged 45-59 years in good health and CMV-seropositive. The chain carries TRBV2 and TRBJ2-7; D is unresolved. The CDR3 nucleotides read TGTGCCAGCAGTCCCATCGGCGAGCAGTACTTC. Amino acids: CASSPIGEQYF.